Listed below are T cell receptor beta chains from one sample, sequenced in a study of human T cells and chemical hapten exposure. TCRdb re-called the RACE reads through MiXCR, storing one row per CDR3 protein. The sample has roughly 200,000 distinct CDR3 sequences, more than 20% seen once; the top ten hold 2% to 2.5%. Sequenced material: whole blood, taken in connection with sensitization to the hapten diphenylcyclopropenone (DPC). The receptor set was obtained from a woman aged 40 to 50 with alopecia areata. Some clones in this sample may be carry-over from other donors' samples. The conserved cysteine and the conserved F or W are not part of the CDR3 here.

>TRBJ2-1|TRBV12-3/TRBV12-4
ASSFGTGGANEQF
>TRBJ1-3|TRBV29-1
SVEISQGHTGNTIY
>TRBJ2-1|TRBV7-8
ASSLRAAGISYNEQF
>TRBJ2-7|TRBV28
ASRDGQGAYEQY
>TRBJ2-3|TRBV29-1
SVRTGTGRTDTQY
>TRBJ1-4|TRBV5-1
ASSPGYSGEKLF
>TRBJ2-1|TRBV5-1
ASRGQNSYNEQF
>TRBJ1-6|TRBV28
ASSGGQWDNSPLH
>TRBJ2-1|TRBV11-2
ASSAGTSPYNEQF
>TRBJ2-3|TRBV2
ASSRRGTSGMATDTQY
>TRBJ1-2|TRBV6-1
ASVAGRANYGYT
>TRBJ2-5|TRBV7-2
ASSPRTGQRGETQY
>TRBJ1-4|TRBV29-1
SVLRGGILNEKLF
>TRBJ1-2|TRBV29-1
SVESGAGGYT
>TRBJ2-3|TRBV7-2
ASSTHKGDTQY
>TRBJ2-2|TRBV6-5
ASSPYMGDTGELF
>TRBJ1-5|TRBV6-2/TRBV6-3
ASSYQDRDQPQH
>TRBJ2-1|TRBV20-1
SATSMMPGLAGPFKQF
>TRBJ2-2|TRBV20-1
SASWGVRELF
>TRBJ1-2|TRBV7-9
ASSTRPNYGYT
>TRBJ2-3|TRBV6-2/TRBV6-3
ASSRPLQPPDTQY
>TRBJ2-3|TRBV7-2
ASSLRASGSPDTQY
>TRBJ1-2|TRBV19
ASSIAPGTHGYT
>TRBJ2-2|TRBV5-1
ASSIGQENTGELF
>TRBJ2-5|TRBV7-2
ASSRSQLAPETQY
>TRBJ1-2|TRBV3-2
ASSQLRQGIRAGYT
>TRBJ2-7|TRBV3-1
ASSLSGSSYEQY
>TRBJ2-2|TRBV18
ASSLSDGTGELF
>TRBJ2-7|TRBV6-2/TRBV6-3
ASSTYPGQVFYEQY
>TRBJ2-3|TRBV9
ASSEGDTTDTQY
>TRBJ2-1|TRBV9
ASSVDLGEQF
>TRBJ2-2|TRBV28
ASSRGGANTGELF
>TRBJ2-7|TRBV12-3/TRBV12-4
ASSPTGGPYEQY
>TRBJ2-7|TRBV3-1
ASSQAQGGAYEQY
>TRBJ1-1|TRBV6-5
ASSYRGVEAF
>TRBJ1-5|TRBV7-9
ASSTGQLNQPQH
>TRBJ2-3|TRBV28
ASSLRVTDTQY
>TRBJ1-5|TRBV6-2/TRBV6-3
ASSAGDGNQPQH
>TRBJ2-1|TRBV5-1
ASSLRRGAYNEQF
>TRBJ2-7|TRBV28
ASSTFGGYSEQY
>TRBJ2-3|TRBV12-3/TRBV12-4
ASSFGASTDTQY
>TRBJ1-4|TRBV6-5
ASSLGQLMGEKLF
>TRBJ1-5|TRBV6-2/TRBV6-3
ASSYGDGGNQPQH
>TRBJ2-7|TRBV11-1
ASSIISPRGNEQY
>TRBJ2-7|TRBV29-1
SVVPPQGAQHEQY
>TRBJ2-7|TRBV15
ATSRARGTAYEQY
>TRBJ2-5|TRBV7-9
ASSIPTSGQETQY
>TRBJ2-7|TRBV7-9
ASSLSGVLYEQY
>TRBJ1-1|TRBV3-1
ASSLRAANTEAF
>TRBJ2-5|TRBV5-5
ASSGRGTGHRQETQY